The entry that follows covers one T cell receptor beta chain sequence. Antigen: not known. Germline assignment: CDR1 SGDLS and CDR2 YYNGEE. The CDR3 totals 15 residues. Trimming took 1 base from V and 1 from J, leaving 12 bases between them. Unrecorded immune exposure was likely among donors, who were nominally healthy when sampled. The source of the sample is a study of cytomegalovirus exposure and HLA in healthy donors. General observations from the study: There were over 150 TCR beta chains listed as cytomegalovirus-associated. A prior analysis recorded that most TCR beta V segments were productive about 87% or about 30% of the time.

The PCR employed 60 Vbeta primers together with 13 Jbeta primers. The data were produced by immunoSEQ multiplex PCR, yet TCRdb's version contains in-frame clones alone and is incomplete. The sample lists 200,000 or so clones; around 82% were seen once. V gene TRBV9 combines with J gene TRBJ2-7; maybe TRBD1 (5 bases). The clonotype was recovered from a boy younger than 18 in good health and CMV-seronegative. What was sequenced was PBMCs. For the CDR3, the DNA is TGTGCCAGCAGCGTAACCCCAGGGAATTCCTACGAGCAGTACTTC. It is translated as CASSVTPGNSYEQYF.